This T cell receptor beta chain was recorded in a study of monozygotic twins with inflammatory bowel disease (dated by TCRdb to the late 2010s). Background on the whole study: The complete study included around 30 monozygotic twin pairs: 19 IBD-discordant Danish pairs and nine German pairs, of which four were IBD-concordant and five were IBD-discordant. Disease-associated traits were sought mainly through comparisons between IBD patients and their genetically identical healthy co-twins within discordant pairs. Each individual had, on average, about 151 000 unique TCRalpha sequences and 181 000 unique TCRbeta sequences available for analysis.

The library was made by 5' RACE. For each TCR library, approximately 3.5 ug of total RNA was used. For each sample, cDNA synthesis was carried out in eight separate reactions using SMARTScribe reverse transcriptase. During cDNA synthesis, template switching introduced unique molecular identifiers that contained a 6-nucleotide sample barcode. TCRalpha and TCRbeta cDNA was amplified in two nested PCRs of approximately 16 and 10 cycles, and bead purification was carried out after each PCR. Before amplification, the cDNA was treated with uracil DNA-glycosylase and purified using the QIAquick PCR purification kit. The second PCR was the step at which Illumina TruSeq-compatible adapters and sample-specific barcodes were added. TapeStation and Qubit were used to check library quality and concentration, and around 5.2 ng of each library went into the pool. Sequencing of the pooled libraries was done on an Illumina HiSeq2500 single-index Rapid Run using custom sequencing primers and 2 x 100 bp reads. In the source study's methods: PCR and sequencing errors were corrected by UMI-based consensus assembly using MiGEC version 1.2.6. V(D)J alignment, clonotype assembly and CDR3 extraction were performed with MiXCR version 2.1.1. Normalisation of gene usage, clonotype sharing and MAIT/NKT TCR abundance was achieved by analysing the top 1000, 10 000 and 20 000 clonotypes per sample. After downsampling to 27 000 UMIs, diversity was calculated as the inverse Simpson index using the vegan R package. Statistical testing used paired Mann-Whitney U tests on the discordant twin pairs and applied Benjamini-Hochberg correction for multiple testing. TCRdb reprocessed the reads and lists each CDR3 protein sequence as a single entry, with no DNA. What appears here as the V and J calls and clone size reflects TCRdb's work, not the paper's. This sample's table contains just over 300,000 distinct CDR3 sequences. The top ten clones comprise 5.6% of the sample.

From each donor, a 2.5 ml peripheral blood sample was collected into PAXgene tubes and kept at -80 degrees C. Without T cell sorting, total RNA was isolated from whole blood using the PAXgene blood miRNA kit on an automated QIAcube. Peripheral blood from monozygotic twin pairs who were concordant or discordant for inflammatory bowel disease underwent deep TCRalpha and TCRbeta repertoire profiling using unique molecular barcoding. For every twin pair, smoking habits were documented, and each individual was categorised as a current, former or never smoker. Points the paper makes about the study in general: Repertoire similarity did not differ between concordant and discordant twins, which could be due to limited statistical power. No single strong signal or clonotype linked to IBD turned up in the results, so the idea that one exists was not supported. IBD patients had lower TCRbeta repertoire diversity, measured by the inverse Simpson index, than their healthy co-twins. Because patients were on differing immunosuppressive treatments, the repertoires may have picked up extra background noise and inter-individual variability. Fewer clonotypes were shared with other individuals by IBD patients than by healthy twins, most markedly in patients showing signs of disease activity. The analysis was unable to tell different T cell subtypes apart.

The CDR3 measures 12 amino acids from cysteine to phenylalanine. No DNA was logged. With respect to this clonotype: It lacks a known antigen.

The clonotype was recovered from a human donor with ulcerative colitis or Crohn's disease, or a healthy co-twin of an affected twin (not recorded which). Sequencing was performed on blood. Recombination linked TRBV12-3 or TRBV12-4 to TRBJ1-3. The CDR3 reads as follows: CASRFSGNTIYF.